This TCR beta chain was sequenced for a study of OX40 agonist ivuxolimab in advanced cancers. Some clones are missing from TCRdb's copy, which holds only in-frame ones; the method was immunoSEQ multiplex PCR. This table has more than 80,000 clones, roughly 93% appearing once. The CDR3 is 12 residues long. V gave up 3 bases and J gave up 15 bases, with 14 bases separating them. Germline CDR1 and CDR2: MDHEN and SYDVKM. J is TRBJ1-4 and V is TRBV28, with D tentatively TRBD1 (5 bases). Material: CD4+ or CD8+ T cells sorted from blood, obtained in a trial of the OX40 agonist ivuxolimab. This clonotype originated in an adult with an advanced solid tumor such as melanoma, head and neck, liver or kidney cancer. CDR3 in amino acids: CASSFSGTKMFF. CDR3 DNA: TGTGCCAGCAGTTTCTCAGGGACCAAGATGTTTTTT.